Below, 7 T cell receptor beta chains from the same sample are listed, as sequenced in a study of T-cell reconstitution after alpha-beta-depleted transplantation in children (dated by TCRdb to 2016 to 2017). In the paper's terms, the treatment or condition label means: allogeneic hematopoietic cell transplantation with graft depleted of TCRalphabeta T cells and CD19 B cells. Libraries came from PCR. Sequencer: Illumina HiSeq 2500. TCR library preparation used molecular barcoding, with unique molecular identifiers applied to normalize quantification of the TCRbeta repertoire. Using fastp trimming at Q25 and MiXCR clonotype assembly, TCRdb reanalyzed the public sequencing data and kept in-frame beta chains. Merged by CDR3 protein, the rows form single entries marked with the most common genes and DNA. This sample holds 900,000 or so distinct CDR3 sequences; around 15% were observed only once. Jointly, the top ten make up 5% of the sample.

The sample consisted of PBMCs, mostly from graft donor cells, taken 360 days after TCRalphabeta/CD19-depleted stem cell transplant. These TCRs come from a male patient aged 10-17 years who had a stem cell transplant for acute lymphoblastic leukemia, so the T cells may come from the graft donor.

At least ten counts were recorded for this clonotype. The rearrangement uses TRBV20-1 and TRBJ2-7; no clear D. Germline V CDR1 and CDR2: DFQATT, SNEGSKA (reference sequence). V was pared by 0 bases and J by 4 bases, with 4 bases between. CDR3 length: 11 amino acids. The CDR3 nucleotides are TGCAGTGCTAGAGAAACGTACGAGCAGTACTTC. It translates to CSARETYEQYF.

This clonotype was seen only a few times. The gene calls are TRBV7-3 and TRBJ2-3; maybe TRBD2 (5 bases). The germline CDR1 and CDR2 sequences are SGHTA and FQGTGA. V dropped 4 bases and J dropped 8 bases, with 13 bases sitting between them. The CDR3 has 13 residues. CDR3 DNA: TGTGCCAGCAGCTCAGCCCCGGGAAGTACGCAGTATTTT. Translating it yields CASSSAPGSTQYF.

This clonotype was recorded at least ten times. The rearrangement uses TRBV5-1 and TRBJ2-2; D gene uncertain. Germline V CDR1 and CDR2: SGHRS, YFSETQ. This CDR3 has 13 amino acids. V lost 0 bases and J lost 4, with 4 bases in between. The CDR3 DNA sequence: TGCGCCAGCAGCTTGGCCACCACCGGGGAGCTGTTTTTT. Amino acids: CASSLATTGELFF.

This clonotype came up a few times. The chain carries TRBV9 and TRBJ1-3; D call uncertain. The CDR3 is made up of 16 amino acids. Trimming took off 4 bases at V and 0 bases at J, with 14 bases between the two ends. Looked up from germline, CDR1 is SGDLS and CDR2 is YYNGEE. The CDR3 sequence: CASSPRDGSSGNTIYF. The CDR3 nucleotides are TGTGCCAGCAGCCCGCGAGACGGATCCTCTGGAAACACCATATATTTT.

The chain recombines TRBV12-3 or TRBV12-4 with TRBJ2-7; D could derive from TRBD1 or TRBD2 (5 bases each). The CDR3 is 14 residues long. The V end was cut by 5 bases, the J end by 3 bases, with 14 bases between. The CDR3 DNA is TGTGCCAGCAGTCCGGGGACGATGAGCTACGAGCAGTACTTC. It codes for CASSPGTMSYEQYF.

This clonotype was detected only a few times. V usage is TRBV20-1 and J usage is TRBJ2-7; D perhaps matches TRBD1 (5 bases). Trimming removed 4 bases at V and 5 bases at J, with 12 bases between. The CDR3 extends over 12 amino acids. Germline V lookup: CDR1 DFQATT, CDR2 SNEGSKA (reference sequence). In DNA, the CDR3 is TGCAGTGCTACCAGGGTGAGAGACGAGCAGTACTTC. It translates to CSATRVRDEQYF.

A few counts support this clonotype. V gene TRBV7-6 combines with J gene TRBJ2-1; TRBD1 matches 7 bases. CDR3 length: 16 amino acids. Germline lookup yields CDR1 SGHVS and CDR2 FNYEAQ. The V and J ends lost 3 bases and 9 bases, in that order; junction bases with no gene match: 14. The CDR3 region is CASSFDREELLTEQFF. CDR3 in DNA: TGTGCCAGCAGCTTCGACAGGGAAGAGCTCTTGACTGAGCAGTTCTTC. Looking up the rest from reference TRBV7-6 and TRBJ2-1 gives the full variable domain: GAGVSQSPRYKVTKRGQDVALRCDPISGHVSLYWYRQALGQGPEFLTYFNYEAQQDKSGLPNDRFSAERPEGSISTLTIQRTEQRDSAMYRCASSFDREELLTEQFFGPGTRLTVL.